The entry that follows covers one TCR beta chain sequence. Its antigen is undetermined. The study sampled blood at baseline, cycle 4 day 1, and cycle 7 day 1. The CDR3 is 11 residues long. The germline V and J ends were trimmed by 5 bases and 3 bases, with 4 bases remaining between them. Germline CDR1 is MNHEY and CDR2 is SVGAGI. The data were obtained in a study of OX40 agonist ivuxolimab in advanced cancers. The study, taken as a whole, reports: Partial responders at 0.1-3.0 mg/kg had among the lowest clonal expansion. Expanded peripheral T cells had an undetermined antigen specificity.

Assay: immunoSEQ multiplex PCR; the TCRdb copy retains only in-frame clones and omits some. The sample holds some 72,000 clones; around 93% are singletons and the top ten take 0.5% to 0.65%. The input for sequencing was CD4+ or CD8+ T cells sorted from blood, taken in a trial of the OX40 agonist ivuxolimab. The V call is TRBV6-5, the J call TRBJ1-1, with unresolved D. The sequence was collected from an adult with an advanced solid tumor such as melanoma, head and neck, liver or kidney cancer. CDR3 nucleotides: TGTGCCAGCAGTACGTACACTGAAGCTTTCTTT. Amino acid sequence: CASSTYTEAFF.